Presented here are 15 T cell receptor beta chains from one specimen sequenced in a study of response to subunit inactivated influenza vaccine. TCRdb re-called the RT-PCR reads through MiXCR, storing one row per CDR3 protein. The repertoire holds 400,000 to 650,000 distinct CDR3 sequences, roughly 7.9% seen once, with around 13% in the top ten. This specimen consisted of PBMCs from blood, obtained 23 months after vaccination. Every receptor here comes from a man between 45 and 75 years old who received an inactivated influenza vaccine.

The chain links TRBV7-2 to TRBJ1-2; the D is unclear. V shed 0 bases and J shed 5 bases, with 13 bases lying between them. The CDR3 extends over 15 amino acids. Per the germline V gene, CDR1 is SGHTA and CDR2 is FQGNSA. DNA of the CDR3: TGTGCCAGCAGCTTAGCTGGGCAGGAATTATATGGCTACACCTTC. Residues: CASSLAGQELYGYTF.

This clonotype was observed a few times. The J gene is TRBJ2-7, the V gene TRBV4-1; 7 nucleotides align to TRBD2. Germline V gives CDR1 MGHRA, CDR2 YSYEKL. V lost 4 bases, J lost 1 base, and 4 bases stayed unmatched. This CDR3 region has 14 residues. In nucleotides, the CDR3 is TGCGCCAGCAGCCGGTATAGCGGGTCCTACGAGCAGTACTTC. Its translation: CASSRYSGSYEQYF.

This clonotype has more than one count but fewer than ten. CDR3 amino acids: CATSQGLSTDTQYF. DNA of the CDR3: TGTGCCACCTCACAGGGATTGTCCACAGATACGCAGTATTTT. J is TRBJ2-3 and V is TRBV10-3; the D gene is possibly TRBD1 (6 bases). V lost 10 bases to trimming and J lost 2 bases, with 16 bases between them. The CDR3 extends over 14 amino acids. Germline V gene data show CDR1 as ENHRY and CDR2 as SYGVKD.

This clonotype was recorded a few times. This chain uses TRBV6-5 with TRBJ2-3, with D possibly being TRBD2 (6 bases). The germline CDR1 and CDR2 sequences are MNHEY and SVGAGI. The V gene lost 5 bases and the J gene lost 4 bases, with 13 bases spanning the gap. The CDR3 extends over 14 amino acids. CDR3 region: CASSHRRAADTQYF. The CDR3, as DNA: TGTGCCAGCAGTCACCGGAGGGCGGCAGATACGCAGTATTTT.

This rearrangement joins TRBV14 to TRBJ1-1; TRBD1 is a possible D gene (6 bases). The germline V gene encodes CDR1 SGHDN and CDR2 FVKESK. The CDR3 loop spans 14 amino acids. Trimming left V 2 bases short and J 7 bases short, with 14 bases between. CDR3 in amino acids: CASSQRGGVVEAFF. The DNA for the CDR3 is TGTGCCAGCAGCCAAAGGGGGGGCGTTGTTGAAGCTTTCTTT.

This clonotype appeared many times. V and J are TRBV10-3 and TRBJ2-2; D not resolved. The CDR3 covers 12 residues. Germline lookup yields CDR1 ENHRY and CDR2 SYGVKD. The ends were cut back, 4 bases at V and 4 bases at J, with 4 bases in the middle. The DNA of the CDR3 is TGTGCCATCAGTGGGGGCACCGGGGAGCTGTTTTTT. Encoded protein: CAISGGTGELFF.

This clonotype was picked up a small number of times. The chain employs TRBV6-5 and TRBJ2-5, with D possibly being TRBD2 (5 bases). V was trimmed by 4 bases and J by 4 bases, leaving 13 bases between them. The CDR3 is 14 amino acids. Germline V gene lookup returns CDR1 MNHEY and CDR2 SVGAGI. CDR3 protein: CASSSIGSGETQYF. The CDR3 DNA reads TGTGCCAGCAGTTCGATTGGGAGTGGAGAGACCCAGTACTTC.

This clonotype was picked up a small number of times. V and J are TRBV7-6 and TRBJ2-1; 9 nucleotides line up with TRBD2. The CDR3 runs 17 residues. Trimming at V came to 1 base and at J to 0 bases, leaving 4 bases not matched to a gene. CDR1 and CDR2 from the germline V gene are SGHVS and FNYEAQ. The CDR3 loop is CASSLGTSASSYNEQFF. The CDR3 bases are TGTGCCAGCAGCTTAGGGACTAGCGCGAGCTCCTACAATGAGCAGTTCTTC.

This rearrangement joins TRBV24-1 to TRBJ2-3, with TRBD2 matching 13 bases. Germline V CDR1 and CDR2: KGHDR, SFDVKD. With V trimmed by 4 bases and J by 9 bases, 9 bases remained unmatched. The CDR3 has 16 amino acids. The CDR3 spells CATSETSGRAQETQYF. The CDR3 nucleotides are TGTGCCACCAGTGAAACTAGCGGGAGGGCCCAAGAGACGCAGTATTTT.

A few counts support this clonotype. V gene TRBV11-2 combines with J gene TRBJ2-3, with 12 bases identical to TRBD2. Germline loops: CDR1 SGHAT, CDR2 FQNNGV. The CDR3 totals 16 residues. The V gene end was trimmed by 5 bases and the J gene end by 6 bases; junction bases not matched to a gene: 9. The CDR3 nucleotides are TGTGCCAGCAGCAGGACTAGCGGGGAACTCGCGGATACGCAGTATTTT. This gives the protein CASSRTSGELADTQYF.

This clonotype was picked up a small number of times. The rearrangement uses TRBV18 and TRBJ2-2, with D tentatively TRBD1 or TRBD2 (5 bases each). Germline V gives CDR1 KGHSH, CDR2 LQKENI. CDR3 length: 14 amino acids. Trimming took off 5 bases at V and 5 bases at J, with 12 bases between the two ends. The CDR3 is CASSSRDRTGELFF. The CDR3, as DNA: TGTGCCAGCTCAAGCCGGGACCGGACCGGGGAGCTGTTTTTT.

This chain joins TRBV7-9 and TRBJ2-3; D call uncertain. The V end was cut by 8 bases, the J end by 6 bases, with 21 bases between. Germline-derived CDR1 and CDR2 are SEHNR and FQNEAQ (reference sequence). The CDR3 spans 15 residues. The CDR3 sequence is CASGSTEETADTQYF. The DNA for the CDR3 is TGTGCCAGCGGCTCAACCGAGGAAACGGCGGATACGCAGTATTTT.

The V call is TRBV7-9, the J call TRBJ1-3; D is perhaps TRBD1 (5 bases). V lost 5 bases and J lost 0, with 14 bases in between. Germline V CDR1 and CDR2: SEHNR, FQNEAQ (reference sequence). The CDR3 length is 16 residues. CDR3 nucleotide sequence: TGTGCCAGCAGCCCACGGGGCCCAGTCTCTGGAAACACCATATATTTT. Amino acid sequence: CASSPRGPVSGNTIYF.

The table lists this clonotype with a few counts. The chain employs TRBV25-1 and TRBJ2-5; TRBD1 matches at 8 bases. The germline CDR1 and CDR2 sequences are MGHDK and SYGVNS. With 3 bases clipped from V and 2 bases from J, the junction kept 2 bases outside the gene matches. This CDR3 is 14 amino acids long. DNA for the CDR3: TGTGCCAGCAGTGACAGGGGGCGTCAAGAGACCCAGTACTTC. Translating it yields CASSDRGRQETQYF.

This rearrangement joins TRBV6-2 or TRBV6-3 to TRBJ2-7; D might be TRBD1 (5 bases). The germline gives CDR1 MNHEY, CDR2 SVGEGT. There are 16 residues in the CDR3. V lost 0 bases and J lost 0, with 12 bases in between. As DNA, the CDR3 is TGTGCCAGCAGTTACTCTCCCAACAGGCTCTCCTACGAGCAGTACTTC. Protein sequence: CASSYSPNRLSYEQYF.